This T cell receptor (beta chain) was recorded in a study of blood T cell repertoires in COVID-19. Seattle patient enrollment occurred during active infection, with longitudinal follow-up thereafter. Authors' methods: Using reference gene primer amplification, nucleated cell counts were estimated. Clones were sequenced by immunoSEQ multiplex PCR, and TCRdb holds only the in-frame ones, with some missing. The V and J calls and the clone size are those of that table, but D and trimming were determined from the DNA. The sample holds about 200,000 clones, about 93% seen once. The V segment lost 5 bases and the J segment 5 bases; nucleotides outside the gene matches: 5. The CDR3 covers 13 residues.

Material for sequencing was peripheral blood. V and J are TRBV12-3 or TRBV12-4 and TRBJ2-5, with TRBD2 matching over 7 bases. This TCR was sampled from a man aged 55 to 70 with COVID-19, enrolled during active disease. The CDR3 bases are TGTGCCAGCAGTCGGACTAGGGCCGAGACCCAGTACTTC. Amino acid sequence: CASSRTRAETQYF.